This entry describes one TCR beta chain. It has no known antigen specificity. Per-nucleotide qualities are absent, and no much larger clonotype sits a single base away. This record belongs to a study of blood T cell dynamics during melanoma immunotherapy (dated by TCRdb to 2020 to 2021). Describing the broader study: Patients had metastatic melanoma and received first-line pembrolizumab or nivolumab plus ipilimumab as standard of care in the United Kingdom. Consecutive patients formed a training cohort, and a further independent group of patients from the same centre was pooled into an external validation set. Peripheral T cell receptor repertoires of metastatic melanoma patients were profiled before and after one cycle of checkpoint inhibitor therapy to find early correlates of response. What the study reported, not specific to this receptor: The study was unable to establish whether the T cell clones driving the repertoire changes were melanoma-specific or instead reflected general immune activation. The change in the cfDNA rearrangement efficiency score from T0 to W3 increased in patients who achieved disease control but not in progressors, which suggests greater peripheral T cell turnover. The relatively small sample size was acknowledged as something that could potentially limit how far the results can be generalized.

Each cfDNA sample was loaded with a fixed 40 ng of plasma cell-free DNA. The immunoSEQ TCRb Assay kit was used according to manufacturer instructions to amplify TCR beta CDR3 sequences from genomic DNA. The KAPA Library Quantification Kit for Illumina platforms was used to quantify pooled libraries by qPCR. Pooled libraries were clustered at about 0.6-1.2 pM and sequenced on an Illumina NextSeq 500. The authors' pipeline ran thus. TCR data were analyzed with immunoSEQ ANALYZER and the R LymphoSeq package. A rearrangement efficiency score was calculated as productive divided by the sum of productive and non-productive CDR3 sequences. Clonality was assessed using the Gini coefficient and diversity using the Renyi index at alpha=1, with pairwise comparisons between timepoints within each patient. Clonal relatedness used an edit distance of 3, and repertoire similarity used the Bhattacharyya coefficient, both computed in LymphoSeq. To classify response, a linear discriminant analysis based on week-3 changes in clonality and diversity was built with the R MASS and caret packages. Not all clones reach the TCRdb copy of this immuneACCESS table, which keeps in-frame sequences only. Checked studies attribute under half of the gap to unresolved V genes and leave the rest unexplained. The V and J calls and the clone size are those of that table, but D and trimming were determined from the DNA. In this sample the table shows roughly 6,100 clones, 92% of which occur a single time. The ten largest account for around 12% of the sample.

The time point label, as the study defines it: pre-treatment baseline. Blood was sampled before treatment (T0) and at week 3 (W3), after the first cycle of checkpoint blockade. Except for a couple of patients with rapid clinical progression, response was assessed 12 weeks after the first infusion by RECIST 1.1; disease control meant complete response, partial response or stable disease. Any patient who had received prior systemic cancer treatment, was on concomitant immunosuppressant therapy or had synchronous other active malignancies was excluded. Bulk PBMC and plasma cell-free DNA were both sequenced for TCR beta so that circulating cells and T cell turnover could be tracked. The CDR3 holds 14 amino acids from the cysteine to the phenylalanine. Just the 42-base CDR3 DNA is kept, in frame starting at base 1. CDR1 and CDR2, per the germline V gene, are SGHTA and FQGTGA. The V and J ends are trimmed by 6 bases and 6 bases, leaving 15 bases between them.

This TCR came from a human donor with melanoma. The material was cell-free DNA from blood, obtained from a patient treated with checkpoint blockade. What this sample's cell subset or site label stands for: plasma cell-free DNA. The V gene is TRBV7-3 and the J gene is TRBJ2-1, and TRBD1 may be the D gene, going by 5 matching bases. The CDR3 corresponds to CASSSGASGNEQFF. The nucleotide sequence reads TGTGCCAGCAGTTCTGGGGCTAGTGGCAATGAGCAGTTCTTC. The entire variable domain, with the stretches around the CDR3 drawn from the reference TRBV7-3 and TRBJ2-1 proteins, is GAGVSQTPSNKVTEKGKYVELRCDPISGHTALYWYRQSLGQGPEFLIYFQGTGAADDSGLPNDRFFAVRPEGSVSTLKIQRTERGDSAVYLCASSSGASGNEQFFGPGTRLTVL.